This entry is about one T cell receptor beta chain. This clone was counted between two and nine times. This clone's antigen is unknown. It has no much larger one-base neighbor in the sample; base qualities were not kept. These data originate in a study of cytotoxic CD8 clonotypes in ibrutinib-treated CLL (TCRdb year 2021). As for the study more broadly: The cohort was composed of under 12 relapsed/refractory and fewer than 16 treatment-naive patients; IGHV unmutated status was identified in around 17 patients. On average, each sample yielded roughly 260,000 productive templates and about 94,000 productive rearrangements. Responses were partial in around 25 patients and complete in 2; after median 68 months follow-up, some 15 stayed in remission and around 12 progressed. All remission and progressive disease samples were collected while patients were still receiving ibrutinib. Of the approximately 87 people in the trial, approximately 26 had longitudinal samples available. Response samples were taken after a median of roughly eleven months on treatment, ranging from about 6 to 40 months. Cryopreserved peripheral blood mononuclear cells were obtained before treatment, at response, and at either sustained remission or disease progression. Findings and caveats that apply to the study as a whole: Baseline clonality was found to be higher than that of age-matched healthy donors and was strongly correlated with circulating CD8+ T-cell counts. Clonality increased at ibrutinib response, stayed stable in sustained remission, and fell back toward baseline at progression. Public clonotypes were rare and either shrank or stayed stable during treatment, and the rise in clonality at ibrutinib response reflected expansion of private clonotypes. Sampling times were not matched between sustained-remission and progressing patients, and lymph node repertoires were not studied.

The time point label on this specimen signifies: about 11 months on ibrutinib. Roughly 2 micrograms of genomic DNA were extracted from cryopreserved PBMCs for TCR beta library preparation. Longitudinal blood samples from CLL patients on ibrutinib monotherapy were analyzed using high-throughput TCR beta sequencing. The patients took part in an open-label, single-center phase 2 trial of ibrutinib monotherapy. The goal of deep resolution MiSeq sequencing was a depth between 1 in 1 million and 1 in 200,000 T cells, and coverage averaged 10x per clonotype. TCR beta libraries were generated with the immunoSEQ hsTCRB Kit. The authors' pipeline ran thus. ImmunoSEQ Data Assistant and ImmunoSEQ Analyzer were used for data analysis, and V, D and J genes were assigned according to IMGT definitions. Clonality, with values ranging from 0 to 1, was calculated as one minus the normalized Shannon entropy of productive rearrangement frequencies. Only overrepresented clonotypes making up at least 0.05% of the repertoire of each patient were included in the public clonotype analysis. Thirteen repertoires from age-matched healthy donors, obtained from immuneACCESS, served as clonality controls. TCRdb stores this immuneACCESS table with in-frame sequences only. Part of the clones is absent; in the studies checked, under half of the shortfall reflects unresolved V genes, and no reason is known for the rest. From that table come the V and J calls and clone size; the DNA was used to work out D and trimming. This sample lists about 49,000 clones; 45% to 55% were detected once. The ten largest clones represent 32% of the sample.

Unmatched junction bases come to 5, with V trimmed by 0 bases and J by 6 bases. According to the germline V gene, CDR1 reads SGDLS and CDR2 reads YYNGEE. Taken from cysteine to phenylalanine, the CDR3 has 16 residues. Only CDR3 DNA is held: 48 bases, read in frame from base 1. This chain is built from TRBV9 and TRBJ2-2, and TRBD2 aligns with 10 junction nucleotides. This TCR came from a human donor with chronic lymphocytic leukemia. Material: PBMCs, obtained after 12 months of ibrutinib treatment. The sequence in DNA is TGTGCCAGCAGCGTAGGAGCTAGCGGGAGACCCGGGGAGCTGTTTTTT. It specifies CASSVGASGRPGELFF.